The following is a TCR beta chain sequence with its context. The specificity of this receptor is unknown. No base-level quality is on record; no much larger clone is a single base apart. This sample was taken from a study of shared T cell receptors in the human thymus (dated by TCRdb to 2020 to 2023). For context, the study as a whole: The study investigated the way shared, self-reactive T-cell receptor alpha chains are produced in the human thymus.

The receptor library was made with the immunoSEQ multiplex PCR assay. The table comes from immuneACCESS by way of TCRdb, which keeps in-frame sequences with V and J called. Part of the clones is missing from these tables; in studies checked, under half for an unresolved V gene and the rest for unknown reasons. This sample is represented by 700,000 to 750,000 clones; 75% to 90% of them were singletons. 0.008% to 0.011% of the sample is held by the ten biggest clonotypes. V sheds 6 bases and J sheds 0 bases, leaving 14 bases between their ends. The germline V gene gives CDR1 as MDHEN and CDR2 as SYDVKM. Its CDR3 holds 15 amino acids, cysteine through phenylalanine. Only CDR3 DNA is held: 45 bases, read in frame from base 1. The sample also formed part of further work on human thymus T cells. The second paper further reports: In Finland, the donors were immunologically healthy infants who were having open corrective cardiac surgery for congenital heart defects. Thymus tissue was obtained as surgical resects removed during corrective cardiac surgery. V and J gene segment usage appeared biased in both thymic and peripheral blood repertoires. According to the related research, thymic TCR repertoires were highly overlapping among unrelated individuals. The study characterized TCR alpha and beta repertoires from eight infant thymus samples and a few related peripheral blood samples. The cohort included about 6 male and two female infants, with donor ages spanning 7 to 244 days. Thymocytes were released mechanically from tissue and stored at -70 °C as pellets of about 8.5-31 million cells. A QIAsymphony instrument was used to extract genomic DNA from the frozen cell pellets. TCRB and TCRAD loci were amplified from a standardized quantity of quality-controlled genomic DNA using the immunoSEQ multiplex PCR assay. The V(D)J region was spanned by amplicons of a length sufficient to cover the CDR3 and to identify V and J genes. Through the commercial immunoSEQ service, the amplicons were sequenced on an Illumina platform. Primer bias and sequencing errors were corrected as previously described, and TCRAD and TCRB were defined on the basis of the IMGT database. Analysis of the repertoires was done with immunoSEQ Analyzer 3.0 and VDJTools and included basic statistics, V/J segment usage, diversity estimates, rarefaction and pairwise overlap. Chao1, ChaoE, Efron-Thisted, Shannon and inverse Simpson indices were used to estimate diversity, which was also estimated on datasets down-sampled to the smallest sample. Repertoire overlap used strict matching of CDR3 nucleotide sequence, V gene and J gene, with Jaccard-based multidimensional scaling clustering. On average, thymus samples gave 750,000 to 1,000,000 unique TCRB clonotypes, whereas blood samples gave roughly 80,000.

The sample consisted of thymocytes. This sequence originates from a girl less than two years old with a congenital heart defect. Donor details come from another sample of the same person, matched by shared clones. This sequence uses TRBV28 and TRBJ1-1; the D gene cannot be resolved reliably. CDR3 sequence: CASSRPVGLNTEAFF. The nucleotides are TGTGCCAGCAGCCGGCCTGTGGGCCTGAACACTGAAGCTTTCTTT. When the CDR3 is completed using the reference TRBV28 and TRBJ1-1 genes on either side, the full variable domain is DVKVTQSSRYLVKRTGEKVFLECVQDMDHENMFWYRQDPGLGLRLIYFSYDVKMKEKGDIPEGYSVSREKKERFSLILESASTNQTSMYLCASSRPVGLNTEAFFGQGTRLTVV.